This TCR beta chain comes out of a study of cytomegalovirus exposure and HLA in healthy donors. Points on this clone: Its antigen remains unidentified.

The primer mix had 60 Vbeta and 13 Jbeta primers. Original processing notes: A follow-up analysis tallied approximately 85 million unique TCR beta chains, approximately 11 million shared. Sequencing used immunoSEQ multiplex PCR; TCRdb keeps in-frame clones, though not all of them. V, J and clone size derive from that table, while D and trimming were established from the DNA sequence. The profile shows 100,000 to 120,000 clones, almost 70% of them singletons. Germline V gene data show CDR1 as GTSNPN and CDR2 as SVGIG (reference sequence). The CDR3 contains 16 residues. V was clipped by 3 bases and J by 5 bases; unmatched bases: 10. Study-wide points: The investigators catalogued 150 or so TCR beta chains as cytomegalovirus-associated. With further analysis later on, most CMV-associated TCR beta chains appeared HLA-restricted. A later analysis appeared to link common viral pathogens to several of the most significant clusters.

The clonotype comes from a man aged 25-45 years in good health and CMV-seronegative. Source material: PBMCs. This rearrangement joins TRBV30 to TRBJ1-6, with 7 nucleotides matching TRBD1. The CDR3 region is CAWSRQGVLNNSPLHF. Here the CDR3 DNA reads TGTGCCTGGAGCAGACAGGGAGTCTTGAATAATTCACCCCTCCACTTT.